Below, 23 T cell receptor beta chains from the same sample are listed, as sequenced in a study of Graves' ophthalmopathy and Graves' hyperthyroidism. Amplified TCR beta CDR3 regions were obtained using RNA transcripts as template. First-round RT-PCR relied on HTBI primers, and a second-round multiplex PCR came next. TCRdb re-analysed the multiplex PCR reads in MiXCR, keeping a single row per CDR3 protein. The table records hundreds of thousands of distinct CDR3 sequences, 45% to 55% of them present only once. The sample comprised peripheral blood. These receptors were obtained from an adult man with Graves' ophthalmopathy.

This clonotype has a handful of counts. J is TRBJ2-2 and V is TRBV7-8; D ambiguous. Trimming took off 8 bases at V and 7 bases at J, with 8 bases between the two ends. The CDR3 loop spans 11 amino acids. CDR1 SGHVS and CDR2 FQNEAQ come from the germline V gene. This CDR3 reads CASGWGGELFF. The CDR3 nucleotides read TGTGCCAGCGGCTGGGGCGGGGAGCTGTTTTTT.

The chain is built from TRBV9 and TRBJ2-2; 8 bases fit TRBD1. The CDR3 is 14 residues long. Germline loops: CDR1 SGDLS, CDR2 YYNGEE. V dropped 5 bases and J dropped 5; count of bases not matched to a gene: 5. As DNA, the CDR3 is TGTGCCAGCAGTCGGGACAGGAATACCGGGGAGCTGTTTTTT. Translated: CASSRDRNTGELFF.

The chain uses TRBV19 and TRBJ1-1; D not certain. The CDR3 covers 14 residues. V lost 9 bases and J 5 bases, leaving 19 bases between the germline ends. Germline V gives CDR1 LNHDA, CDR2 SQIVND (reference sequence). Here the CDR3 reads CASSFGSGGTEAFF. CDR3 sequence (DNA): TGTGCCAGCAGCTTCGGGTCAGGAGGTACTGAAGCTTTCTTT.

The CDR3 sequence: CSVGRDDGYTF. Here the CDR3 DNA reads TGCAGCGTAGGCAGGGACGATGGCTACACCTTC. V is TRBV29-1 and J is TRBJ1-2; a weak D match, TRBD1 (5 bases). The V end was cut by 6 bases, the J end by 6 bases, with 11 bases between. From germline, CDR1 is SQVTM and CDR2 ANQGSEA. This CDR3 spans 11 amino acids.

The chain joins TRBV7-2 to TRBJ2-7; D is perhaps TRBD1 (5 bases). The end of the DNA fits TRBJ2-5 better, so the J call may be wrong. In germline, CDR1 is SGHTA, CDR2 FQGNSA. There are 13 residues in the CDR3. CDR3 DNA: TGTGCCAGCAGCTTAGCCAGGGTAGAGACCCAGTACTTC. Amino acid sequence: CASSLARVETQYF.

V and J are TRBV7-2 and TRBJ1-2; weak D call: TRBD1 (6 bases). Germline V gene sequence: CDR1 SGHTA, CDR2 FQGNSA. Trimming cost V 5 bases and J 8 bases, with 18 bases left between them. The CDR3 is 14 residues long. CDR3 loop: CASSPTGAGEGYTF. CDR3 sequence (DNA): TGTGCCAGCAGCCCGACGGGGGCAGGGGAAGGCTACACCTTC.

The chain is built from TRBV2 and TRBJ1-6; a weak D match, TRBD1 (6 bases). V lost 6 bases, J lost 5 bases, and 23 bases lay in between. The CDR3 loop spans 18 amino acids. Germline CDR1 SNHLY, CDR2 FYNNEI. The CDR3 DNA reads TGTGCCAGCAGACTTGATCTGGGCCAAACAGGGAATAATTCACCCCTCCACTTT. Translation gives CASRLDLGQTGNNSPLHF.

As concerns this clonotype: Germline and junction disagree at one end, which may indicate a read error. The chain carries TRBV10-3 and TRBJ2-7; D unresolved. The CDR3 consists of 15 residues. Germline CDR1 ENHRY, CDR2 SYGVKD. The CDR3 DNA reads TGTGCCAGCAGTGAGCCCGGGTCAAGCTCCTACGAGCAGTACTTC. It specifies CASSEPGSSSYEQYF.

This chain uses TRBV19 with TRBJ1-2, with 10 nucleotides matching TRBD1. Germline CDR1 and CDR2: LNHDA and SQIVND (reference sequence). The CDR3 contains 14 residues. Unmatched junction bases numbered 13, after V lost 11 bases and J lost 7 bases. CDR3 coding DNA: TGTGCCTGGAAGGACCGGGACAGGGGCGGTGGCTACACCTTC. Amino acid sequence: CAWKDRDRGGGYTF.

The V call is TRBV7-8, the J call TRBJ1-5, with no clear D. Germline loops: CDR1 SGHVS, CDR2 FQNEAQ. The CDR3 is 12 residues long. V shed 1 base and J shed 15 bases, with 13 bases lying between them. CDR3: CASSLVSSGRHF. Written as DNA, the CDR3 is TGTGCCAGCAGCTTAGTTAGTAGCGGGAGGCATTTT.

The gene calls are TRBV7-9 and TRBJ2-6, with a tentative D call TRBD2 (6 bases). V was cut by 5 bases and J by 2 bases, with 13 bases left in between. The CDR3 is 16 residues long. CDR1 is SEHNR, CDR2 FQNEAQ, per germline (reference sequence). The CDR3, as DNA: TGTGCCAGCAGCGACCACCCGGGAGCTGGGGCCAACGTCCTGACTTTC. As protein: CASSDHPGAGANVLTF.

V is TRBV2 and J is TRBJ1-4; D not certain. The CDR3 extends over 14 amino acids. Trimming shortened V by 5 bases and J by 1 base, and 8 bases separated the two germline ends. CDR1 and CDR2 (germline): SNHLY, FYNNEI. This chain's CDR3 is CASSSGRTNEKLFF. CDR3 sequence (DNA): TGTGCCAGCAGTTCTGGGAGAACTAATGAAAAACTGTTTTTT.

Details on this clonotype: Because the CDR3's place on the DNA is in doubt, the DNA is left out and the CDR3 is given as listed by TCRdb. The gene calls are TRBV7-9 and TRBJ2-2. Germline V lookup: CDR1 SEHNR, CDR2 FQNEAQ (reference sequence). The length of the CDR3 is 13 amino acids, counting both ends. CDR3 in amino acids: CASSLAGQGSCFF.

The rearrangement links TRBV20-1 to TRBJ1-5; 8 bases are a match to TRBD1. This CDR3 contains 14 residues. The germline V gene has CDR1 DFQATT and CDR2 SNEGSKA (reference sequence). Trimming removed 6 bases from V and 5 bases from J; junction bases left unmatched: 9. The CDR3 DNA sequence: TGCAGTGCCACAAACAGGGGGTTTGATCAGCCCCAGCATTTT. It yields the protein CSATNRGFDQPQHF.

This clonotype was counted between two and nine times. The DNA of the CDR3 is TGTGCCAGCAGCTTGCCGGACAGGGGGGAAACTGAAGCTTTCTTT. Translating gives CASSLPDRGETEAFF. The chain uses TRBV5-8 and TRBJ1-1; 10 positions match TRBD1. CDR3 length equals 15 residues. Germline loops: CDR1 SGHTS, CDR2 YDEGEE. V was pared by 1 base and J by 5 bases, with 5 bases of the junction left unmatched.

V gene TRBV29-1 combines with J gene TRBJ1-1; 8 positions match TRBD1. This CDR3 comprises 16 residues. V shed 3 bases and J 7 bases; nucleotides not matched to a gene: 16. The germline V gene has CDR1 SQVTM and CDR2 ANQGSEA. The CDR3 bases are TGCAGCGTTGAGGGGCAGGGAGGTCGGGACAGGTATGAAGCTTTCTTT. Protein: CSVEGQGGRDRYEAFF. Complete variable domain (other parts from reference TRBV29-1 and TRBJ1-1): SAVISQKPSRDICQRGTSLTIQCQVDSQVTMMFWYRQQPGQSLTLIATANQGSEATYESGFVIDKFPISRPNLTFSTLTVSNMSPEDSSIYLCSVEGQGGRDRYEAFFGQGTRLTVV.

The chain joins TRBV10-2 to TRBJ1-5; TRBD1 matches at 10 bases. Trimming removed 6 bases from V and 2 bases from J; junction bases left unmatched: 1. The CDR3 length is 14 residues. Germline CDR1 WSHSY, CDR2 SAAADI. CDR3 protein: CASRGTGGNQPQHF. The CDR3 DNA reads TGCGCCAGCAGAGGGACAGGGGGCAATCAGCCCCAGCATTTT.

This clonotype was detected only a few times. The gene calls are TRBV9 and TRBJ2-7, with a possible D match to TRBD1 (5 bases). The germline gives CDR1 SGDLS, CDR2 YYNGEE. V lost 0 bases and J lost 4, with 14 bases in between. The CDR3 sequence is 15 residues long. The DNA of the CDR3 is TGTGCCAGCAGCGTAGGGAGTGACAGCCATTACGAGCAGTACTTC. Its protein is CASSVGSDSHYEQYF.

The V and J genes are TRBV2 and TRBJ1-5; D uncertain. This CDR3 comprises 14 residues. Germline CDR1 and CDR2: SNHLY and FYNNEI. V was pared by 8 bases and J by 2 bases, with 13 bases between. CDR3 loop: CASGVGSGNQPQHF. As DNA, the CDR3 is TGTGCCAGCGGAGTAGGGTCAGGCAATCAGCCCCAGCATTTT.

This sequence joins TRBV10-3 and TRBJ2-7, with 10 bases matching TRBD2. Germline V lookup: CDR1 ENHRY, CDR2 SYGVKD. CDR3 length: 14 amino acids. V lost 5 bases, J lost 6 bases, and 7 bases stayed unmatched. The CDR3 reads CAISRSGGLTEQYF. The CDR3 bases are TGTGCCATCAGTCGTAGCGGGGGGCTTACCGAGCAGTACTTC.

V gene TRBV6-1 combines with J gene TRBJ1-2; no definite D call. The V gene lost 2 bases and the J gene lost 7 bases, with 11 bases spanning the gap. Germline CDR1 reads MNHNS; CDR2 reads SASEGT. This CDR3 has 13 amino acids. The CDR3 bases are TGTGCCAGCAGTGAACAGACTTCGGCTGGCTACACCTTC. This translates into CASSEQTSAGYTF.

CDR3: CSVGKQGYYEQYF. As DNA, the CDR3 is TGCAGTGTTGGAAAACAGGGGTACTACGAGCAGTACTTC. This rearrangement joins TRBV20-1 to TRBJ2-7, with 7 bases identical to TRBD1. The V gene's germline CDR1 is DFQATT and CDR2 SNEGSKA (reference sequence). V lost 7 bases, J lost 3 bases, and 9 bases stayed unmatched. The CDR3 length is 13 residues.

The chain has TRBV4-1 and TRBJ2-2, with D perhaps TRBD1 (6 bases). From germline, CDR1 is MGHRA and CDR2 YSYEKL. This CDR3 contains 15 residues. The germline V and J ends were trimmed by 0 bases and 4 bases, with 9 bases remaining between them. The CDR3 reads CASSQEGGGTGELFF. CDR3 sequence (DNA): TGCGCCAGCAGCCAAGAAGGGGGTGGCACCGGGGAGCTGTTTTTT.